The rows below give T cell receptor beta chains drawn from one sample of a study of blood T cell repertoires in COVID-19. Repertoires were generated with immunoSEQ multiplex PCR, while TCRdb's copy carries only in-frame clones and drops some. The table lists about 110,000 clones, around 81% of them singletons. Sequenced: peripheral blood. All receptors come from a human donor in a cohort sampled during active or convalescent COVID-19. Both conserved end residues are part of each CDR3. A D gene is named only where the DNA matches it firmly. The size field is filled for only some rows; it gives once, few, many or a size class.

clone size: NA
J gene: TRBJ2-7
D gene: TRBD1
V gene: TRBV11-2
CDR3 protein: CASSFSVQGAGEQYF
CDR3 DNA: TGTGCCAGCAGCTTCTCAGTACAGGGGGCTGGCGAGCAGTACTTC

clone size: once
J gene: TRBJ2-4
D gene: NA
V gene: TRBV9
CDR3 protein: CASSVDGRVGGNIQYF
CDR3 DNA: TGTGCCAGCAGCGTCGATGGGAGAGTAGGAGGGAACATTCAGTACTTC

clone size: NA
J gene: TRBJ1-5
D gene: NA
V gene: TRBV4-3
CDR3 protein: CASSQDDRRNSNQPQHF
CDR3 DNA: TGCGCCAGCAGCCAAGATGACAGGCGCAATAGCAATCAGCCCCAGCATTTT

clone size: NA
J gene: TRBJ1-1
D gene: NA
V gene: TRBV6-2/TRBV6-3
CDR3 protein: CASSTAGENTEAFF
CDR3 DNA: TGTGCCAGCAGTACCGCAGGGGAGAACACTGAAGCTTTCTTT

clone size: few
J gene: TRBJ1-1
D gene: NA
V gene: TRBV27
CDR3 protein: CASRRQEMNTEAFF
CDR3 DNA: TGTGCCAGCAGAAGACAGGAGATGAACACTGAAGCTTTCTTT

clone size: NA
J gene: TRBJ2-1
D gene: NA
V gene: TRBV21-1
CDR3 protein: CASSKGEGFGFRNEQFF
CDR3 DNA: TGTGCCAGCAGCAAAGGGGAGGGATTTGGATTTCGCAATGAGCAGTTCTTC

clone size: NA
J gene: TRBJ2-1
D gene: NA
V gene: TRBV5-1
CDR3 protein: CASSWGSRGEQFF
CDR3 DNA: TGCGCCAGCAGCTGGGGATCCAGGGGTGAGCAGTTCTTC

clone size: NA
J gene: TRBJ1-1
D gene: NA
V gene: TRBV9
CDR3 protein: CASSVDGGSEAFF
CDR3 DNA: TGTGCCAGCAGCGTAGATGGGGGGAGTGAAGCTTTCTTT

clone size: NA
J gene: TRBJ1-5
D gene: NA
V gene: TRBV19
CDR3 protein: CASRRREDSNQPQHF
CDR3 DNA: TGTGCCAGTAGGCGCAGGGAGGATAGCAATCAGCCCCAGCATTTT

clone size: NA
J gene: TRBJ1-1
D gene: TRBD1
V gene: TRBV11-2
CDR3 protein: CASSRQGIFSDTEAFF
CDR3 DNA: TGTGCCAGCAGCCGACAGGGAATTTTCAGCGACACTGAAGCTTTCTTT

clone size: NA
J gene: TRBJ2-3
D gene: TRBD2
V gene: TRBV19
CDR3 protein: CASSIYPRTSGGDTQYF
CDR3 DNA: TGTGCCAGTAGTATTTATCCTCGGACTAGCGGGGGAGATACGCAGTATTTT

clone size: NA
J gene: TRBJ1-2
D gene: TRBD1
V gene: TRBV12-3/TRBV12-4
CDR3 protein: CASSRTGGKGYTF
CDR3 DNA: TGTGCCAGCAGTCGGACAGGGGGCAAGGGCTACACCTTC

clone size: few
J gene: TRBJ2-2
D gene: NA
V gene: TRBV6-6
CDR3 protein: CASKPEGGELFF
CDR3 DNA: TGTGCCAGCAAACCGGAGGGAGGGGAGCTGTTTTTT

clone size: NA
J gene: TRBJ2-2
D gene: TRBD2
V gene: TRBV4-3
CDR3 protein: CASSQAGLGALGANTGELFF
CDR3 DNA: TGCGCCAGCAGCCAAGCTGGACTAGGGGCCTTAGGGGCGAACACCGGGGAGCTGTTTTTT

clone size: NA
J gene: TRBJ1-2
D gene: NA
V gene: TRBV12-5
CDR3 protein: CASGLETDYYGYTF
CDR3 DNA: TGTGCTAGTGGTTTGGAGACAGATTACTATGGCTACACCTTC

clone size: NA
J gene: TRBJ1-1
D gene: TRBD1
V gene: TRBV5-1
CDR3 protein: CASSSRDRTMNTEAFF
CDR3 DNA: TGCGCCAGCAGCTCCCGGGACAGGACAATGAACACTGAAGCTTTCTTT

clone size: NA
J gene: TRBJ2-7
D gene: TRBD2
V gene: TRBV10-3
CDR3 protein: CAISDPMRDYSYEQYF
CDR3 DNA: TGTGCCATCAGTGATCCAATGAGGGACTATTCCTACGAGCAGTACTTC

clone size: NA
J gene: TRBJ1-6
D gene: NA
V gene: TRBV27
CDR3 protein: CASSFTPTGSYNSPLHF
CDR3 DNA: TGTGCCAGCAGTTTTACGCCTACGGGGAGCTATAATTCACCCCTCCACTTT

clone size: NA
J gene: TRBJ2-1
D gene: TRBD2
V gene: TRBV5-3
CDR3 protein: CARSCTGTRWDEQFF
CDR3 DNA: TGTGCCAGAAGCTGCACCGGGACTAGATGGGATGAGCAGTTCTTC

clone size: few
J gene: TRBJ2-1
D gene: TRBD2
V gene: TRBV6-6
CDR3 protein: CASRSGLASSYNEQFF
CDR3 DNA: TGTGCCAGCAGAAGCGGACTAGCTAGTTCCTACAATGAGCAGTTCTTC

clone size: NA
J gene: TRBJ1-6
D gene: NA
V gene: TRBV19
CDR3 protein: CASSSGLGASPLHF
CDR3 DNA: TGTGCCAGTAGTAGCGGTCTGGGGGCTTCACCCCTCCACTTT

clone size: NA
J gene: TRBJ2-7
D gene: NA
V gene: TRBV6-5
CDR3 protein: CASCLSYYEQYF
CDR3 DNA: TGTGCCAGCTGCCTATCCTATTACGAGCAGTACTTC

clone size: NA
J gene: TRBJ1-1
D gene: NA
V gene: TRBV5-1
CDR3 protein: CASSQSGGSEAFF
CDR3 DNA: TGCGCCAGCAGCCAATCGGGGGGGTCTGAAGCTTTCTTT

clone size: NA
J gene: TRBJ2-5
D gene: NA
V gene: TRBV3-1/TRBV3-2
CDR3 protein: CASSQFKTKTQYF
CDR3 DNA: TGTGCCAGCAGCCAATTTAAAACAAAGACCCAGTACTTC

clone size: NA
J gene: TRBJ2-2
D gene: NA
V gene: TRBV5-1
CDR3 protein: CASSKSWTSGTGELFF
CDR3 DNA: TGCGCCAGCAGCAAATCATGGACTTCAGGAACCGGGGAGCTGTTTTTT

clone size: NA
J gene: TRBJ2-5
D gene: NA
V gene: TRBV5-1
CDR3 protein: CASSFAGQETQYF
CDR3 DNA: TGCGCCAGCAGCTTTGCCGGGCAAGAGACCCAGTACTTC

clone size: few
J gene: TRBJ1-6
D gene: TRBD1
V gene: TRBV6-5
CDR3 protein: CASSYSPDRGGSPLHF
CDR3 DNA: TGTGCCAGCAGTTACTCCCCGGACAGGGGTGGCTCACCCCTCCACTTT